This T cell receptor beta chain was sequenced in a study of cytomegalovirus exposure and HLA in healthy donors. The wider study: One earlier analysis, a look at approximately 190 million T cells, found some 110 million unique TCR beta sequences.

Amplification used 60 Vbeta primers and 13 Jbeta primers. Measured with immunoSEQ multiplex PCR; TCRdb has only the in-frame clones, and not every one. The sample gives around 200,000 clones, around nine tenths of which show up once; around 0.3% is in the top ten. Study results and caveats: It was in a later analysis that TCR association rates were seen to vary by HLA locus, highest for DRB1 and lowest for HLA-C. Common viral pathogens (according to a later analysis) appeared linked to several of the most significant clusters.

In the case of this clone: Its antigen remains unknown.

V was cut by 7 bases and J by 2 bases, with 18 bases left in between. The germline gives CDR1 SNHLY, CDR2 FYNNEI. The length of the CDR3 is 15 residues. Sequenced input: PBMCs. The chain is built from TRBV2 and TRBJ2-7, with a weak D call TRBD1 (5 bases). This sequence originates from a woman aged 30 to 39 in good health and CMV-seronegative. CDR3 region: CASNLGQPITYEQYF. CDR3 nucleotides: TGTGCCAGCAACTTAGGACAACCAATAACCTACGAGCAGTACTTC.